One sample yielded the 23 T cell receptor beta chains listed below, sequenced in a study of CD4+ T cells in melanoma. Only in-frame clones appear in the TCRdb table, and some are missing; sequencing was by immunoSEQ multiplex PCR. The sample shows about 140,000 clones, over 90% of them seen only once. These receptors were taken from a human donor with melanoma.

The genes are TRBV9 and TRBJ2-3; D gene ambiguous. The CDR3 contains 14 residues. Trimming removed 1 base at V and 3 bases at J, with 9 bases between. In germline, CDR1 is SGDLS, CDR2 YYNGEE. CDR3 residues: CASSVNSQTDTQYF. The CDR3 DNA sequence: TGTGCCAGCAGCGTAAATTCTCAAACAGATACGCAGTATTTT.

CDR3 bases: TGTGCCAGCAGCGTAGCAATAGATGGTAACACCATATATTTT. Its translation is CASSVAIDGNTIYF. V gene TRBV9 combines with J gene TRBJ1-3; D gene uncertain. With 0 bases removed from V and 7 bases from J, the gap between germline ends came to 11 bases. This CDR3 is built from 14 residues. Germline V CDR1 and CDR2: SGDLS, YYNGEE.

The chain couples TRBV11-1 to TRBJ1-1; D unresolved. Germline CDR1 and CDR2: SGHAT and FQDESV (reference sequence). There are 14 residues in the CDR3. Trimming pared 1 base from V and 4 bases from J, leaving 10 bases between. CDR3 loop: CASSLVAWATEAFF. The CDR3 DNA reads TGTGCCAGCAGCTTAGTTGCGTGGGCCACTGAAGCTTTCTTT.

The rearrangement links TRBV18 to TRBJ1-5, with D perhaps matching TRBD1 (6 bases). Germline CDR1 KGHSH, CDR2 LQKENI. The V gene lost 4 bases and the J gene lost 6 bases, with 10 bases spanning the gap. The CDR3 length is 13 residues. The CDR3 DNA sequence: TGTGCCAGCTCACTGGGGGCCTCTCAGCCCCAGCATTTT. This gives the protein CASSLGASQPQHF. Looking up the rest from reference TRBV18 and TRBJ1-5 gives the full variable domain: NAGVMQNPRHLVRRRGQEARLRCSPMKGHSHVYWYRQLPEEGLKFMVYLQKENIIDESGMPKERFSAEFPKEGPSILRIQQVVRGDSAAYFCASSLGASQPQHFGDGTRLSIL.

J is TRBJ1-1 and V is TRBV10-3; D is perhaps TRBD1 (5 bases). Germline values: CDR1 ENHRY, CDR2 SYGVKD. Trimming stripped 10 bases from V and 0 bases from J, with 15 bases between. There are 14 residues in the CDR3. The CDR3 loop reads CATTKTTVNTEAFF. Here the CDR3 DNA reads TGTGCCACCACTAAGACGACAGTGAACACTGAAGCTTTCTTT.

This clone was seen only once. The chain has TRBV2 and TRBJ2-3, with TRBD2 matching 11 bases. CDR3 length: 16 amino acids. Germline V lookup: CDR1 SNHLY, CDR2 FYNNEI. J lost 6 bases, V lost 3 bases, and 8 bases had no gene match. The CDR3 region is CASSDGNSGGADTQYF. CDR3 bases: TGTGCCAGCAGTGATGGTAATAGCGGGGGGGCCGATACGCAGTATTTT. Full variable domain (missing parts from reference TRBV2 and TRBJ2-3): EPEVTQTPSHQVTQMGQEVILRCVPISNHLYFYWYRQILGQKVEFLVSFYNNEISEKSEIFDDQFSVERPDGSNFTLKIRSTKLEDSAMYFCASSDGNSGGADTQYFGPGTRLTVL.

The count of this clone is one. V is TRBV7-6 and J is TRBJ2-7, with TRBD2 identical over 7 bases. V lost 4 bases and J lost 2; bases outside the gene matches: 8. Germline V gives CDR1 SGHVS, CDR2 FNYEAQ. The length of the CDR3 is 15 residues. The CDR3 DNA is TGTGCCAGCAGCTCATCTAGCGGTGGGACCTACGAGCAGTACTTC. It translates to CASSSSSGGTYEQYF.

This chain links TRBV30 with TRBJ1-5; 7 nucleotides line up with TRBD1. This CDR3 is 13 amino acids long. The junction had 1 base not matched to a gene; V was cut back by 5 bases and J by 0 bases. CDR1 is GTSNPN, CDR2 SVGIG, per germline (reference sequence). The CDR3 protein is CAWQGDSNQPQHF. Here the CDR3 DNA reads TGTGCCTGGCAGGGGGATAGCAATCAGCCCCAGCATTTT.

CDR3 nucleotide sequence: TGCGCCAGCAGTGACAGTGCTACGGAGCAGTACTTC. This encodes CASSDSATEQYF. This chain connects TRBV10-1 to TRBJ2-7; the D is unclear. Germline V gene lookup returns CDR1 WNHNN and CDR2 SYGVQD (reference sequence). The ends were cut back, 3 bases at V and 7 bases at J, with 10 bases in the middle. CDR3 size: 12 residues.

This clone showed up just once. CDR3 DNA sequence: TGTGCCAGCTCACCTGCGGCGGCGATAGATGAGCAGTTCTTC. As protein: CASSPAAAIDEQFF. The gene calls are TRBV18 and TRBJ2-1; no clear D gene. CDR1 and CDR2 from the germline V gene are KGHSH and LQKENI. V was pared by 3 bases and J by 8 bases, with 14 bases between. CDR3 size: 14 residues.

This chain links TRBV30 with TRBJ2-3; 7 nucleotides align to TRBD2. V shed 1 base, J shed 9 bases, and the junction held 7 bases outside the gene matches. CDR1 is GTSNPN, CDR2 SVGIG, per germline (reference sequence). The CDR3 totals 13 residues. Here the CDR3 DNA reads TGTGCCTGGAGTGGTACGCTAGCGGCAACGCAGTATTTT. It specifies CAWSGTLAATQYF.

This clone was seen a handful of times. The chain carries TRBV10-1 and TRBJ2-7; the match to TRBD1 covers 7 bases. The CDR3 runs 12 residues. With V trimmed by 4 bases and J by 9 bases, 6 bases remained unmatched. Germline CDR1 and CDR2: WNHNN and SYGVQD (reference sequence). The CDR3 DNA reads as TGCGCCAGCAGTGCGGGACAGCAGGTGCAGTACTTC. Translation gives CASSAGQQVQYF.

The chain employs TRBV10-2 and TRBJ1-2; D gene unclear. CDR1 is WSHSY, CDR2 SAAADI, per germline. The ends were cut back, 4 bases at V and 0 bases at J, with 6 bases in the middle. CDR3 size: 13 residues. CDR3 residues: CASSGGANYGYTF. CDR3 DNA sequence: TGCGCCAGCAGTGGGGGAGCTAACTATGGCTACACCTTC.

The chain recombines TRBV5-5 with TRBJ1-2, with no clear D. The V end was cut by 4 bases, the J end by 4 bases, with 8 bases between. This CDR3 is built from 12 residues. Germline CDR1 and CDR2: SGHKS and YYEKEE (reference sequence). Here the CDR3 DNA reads TGTGCCAGCAGCGACTACTTCTATGGCTACACCTTC. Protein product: CASSDYFYGYTF. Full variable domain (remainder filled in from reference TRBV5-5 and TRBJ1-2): DAGVTQSPTHLIKTRGQQVTLRCSPISGHKSVSWYQQVLGQGPQFIFQYYEKEERGRGNFPDRFSARQFPNYSSELNVNALLLGDSALYLCASSDYFYGYTFGSGTRLTVV.

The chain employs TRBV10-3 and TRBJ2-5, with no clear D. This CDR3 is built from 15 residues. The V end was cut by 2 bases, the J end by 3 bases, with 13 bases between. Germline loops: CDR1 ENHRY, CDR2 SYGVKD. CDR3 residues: CAISEQPQLEETQYF. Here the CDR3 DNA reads TGTGCCATCAGTGAGCAGCCCCAGCTTGAAGAGACCCAGTACTTC.

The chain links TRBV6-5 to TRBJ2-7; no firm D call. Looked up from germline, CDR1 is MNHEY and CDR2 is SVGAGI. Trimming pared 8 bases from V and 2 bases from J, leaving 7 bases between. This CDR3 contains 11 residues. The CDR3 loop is CASGRPYEQYF. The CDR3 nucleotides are TGTGCCAGCGGGCGACCCTACGAGCAGTACTTC.

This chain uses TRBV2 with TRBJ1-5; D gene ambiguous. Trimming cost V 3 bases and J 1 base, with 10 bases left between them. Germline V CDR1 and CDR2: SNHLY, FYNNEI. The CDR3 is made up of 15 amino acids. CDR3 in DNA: TGTGCCAGCAGTGATTGGGAAACAAGCAATCAGCCCCAGCATTTT. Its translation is CASSDWETSNQPQHF. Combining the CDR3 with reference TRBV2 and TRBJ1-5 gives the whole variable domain EPEVTQTPSHQVTQMGQEVILRCVPISNHLYFYWYRQILGQKVEFLVSFYNNEISEKSEIFDDQFSVERPDGSNFTLKIRSTKLEDSAMYFCASSDWETSNQPQHFGDGTRLSIL.

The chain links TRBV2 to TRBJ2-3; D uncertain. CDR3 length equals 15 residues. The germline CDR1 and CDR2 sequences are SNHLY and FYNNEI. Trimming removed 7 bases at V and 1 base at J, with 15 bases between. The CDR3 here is CASKTSGPGTDTQYF. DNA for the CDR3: TGTGCCAGCAAGACGTCGGGTCCCGGCACAGATACGCAGTATTTT.

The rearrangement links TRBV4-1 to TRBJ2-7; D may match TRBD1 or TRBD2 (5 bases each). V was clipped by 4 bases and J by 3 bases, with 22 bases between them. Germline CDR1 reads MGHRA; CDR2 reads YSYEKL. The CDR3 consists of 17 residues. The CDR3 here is CASSLLISGSRLYEQYF. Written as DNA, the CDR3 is TGCGCCAGCAGCCTCTTAATCTCAGGGAGCCGTCTCTACGAGCAGTACTTC.

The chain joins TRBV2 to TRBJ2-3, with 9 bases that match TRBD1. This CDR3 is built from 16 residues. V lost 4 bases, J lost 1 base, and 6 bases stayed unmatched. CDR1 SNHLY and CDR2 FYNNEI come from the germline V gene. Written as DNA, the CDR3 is TGTGCCAGCAGTGGCCGGGACAGGGTTGGCACAGATACGCAGTATTTT. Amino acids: CASSGRDRVGTDTQYF.

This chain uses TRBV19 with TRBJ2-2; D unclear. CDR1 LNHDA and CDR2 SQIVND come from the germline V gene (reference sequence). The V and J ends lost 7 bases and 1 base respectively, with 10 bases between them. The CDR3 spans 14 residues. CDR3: CASTTYLNTGELFF. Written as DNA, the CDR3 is TGTGCCAGTACGACATATTTGAACACCGGGGAGCTGTTTTTT.

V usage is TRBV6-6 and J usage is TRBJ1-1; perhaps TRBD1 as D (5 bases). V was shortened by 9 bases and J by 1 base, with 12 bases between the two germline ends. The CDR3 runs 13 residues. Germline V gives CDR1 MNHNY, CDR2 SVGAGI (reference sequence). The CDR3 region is CASNSQGNTEAFF. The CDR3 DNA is TGTGCCAGTAATTCTCAGGGGAACACTGAAGCTTTCTTT.

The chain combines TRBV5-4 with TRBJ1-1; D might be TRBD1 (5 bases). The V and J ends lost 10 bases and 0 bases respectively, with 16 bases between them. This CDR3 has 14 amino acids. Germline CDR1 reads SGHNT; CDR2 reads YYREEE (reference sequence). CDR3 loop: CAGGSGALNTEAFF. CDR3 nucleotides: TGTGCCGGGGGGAGCGGTGCGCTGAACACTGAAGCTTTCTTT.